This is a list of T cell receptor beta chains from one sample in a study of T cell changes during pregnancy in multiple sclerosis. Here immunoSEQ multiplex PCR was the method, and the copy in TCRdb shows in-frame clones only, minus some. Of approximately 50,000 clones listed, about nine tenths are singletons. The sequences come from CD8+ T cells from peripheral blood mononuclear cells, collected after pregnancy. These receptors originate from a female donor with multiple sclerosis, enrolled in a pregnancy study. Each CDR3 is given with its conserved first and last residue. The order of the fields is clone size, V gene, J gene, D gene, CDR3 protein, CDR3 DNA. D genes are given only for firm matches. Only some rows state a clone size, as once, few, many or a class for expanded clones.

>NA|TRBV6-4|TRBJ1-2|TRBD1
CASSDTGQGLYGYTF
TGTGCCAGCAGTGATACGGGACAGGGACTCTATGGCTACACCTTC
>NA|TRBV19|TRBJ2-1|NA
CASRRRDTSYNEQFF
TGTGCCAGTAGGAGAAGGGACACCTCCTACAATGAGCAGTTCTTC
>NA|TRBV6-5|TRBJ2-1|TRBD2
CASSTGLAGRYEQFF
TGTGCCAGCAGCACCGGACTAGCGGGGAGGTATGAGCAGTTCTTC
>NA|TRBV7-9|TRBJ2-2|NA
CASSFLGGGVNTGELFF
TGTGCCAGCAGCTTCCTGGGGGGAGGCGTGAACACCGGGGAGCTGTTTTTT
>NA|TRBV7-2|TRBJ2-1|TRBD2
CASSLSAVAGWSNEQFF
TGTGCCAGCAGCCTATCCGCGGTAGCGGGTTGGTCCAATGAGCAGTTCTTC
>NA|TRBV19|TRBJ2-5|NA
CASAISGETQYF
TGTGCCAGTGCCATCAGCGGGGAGACCCAGTACTTC
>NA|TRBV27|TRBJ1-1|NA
CASMVSEGTEAFF
TGTGCCAGCATGGTTTCGGAGGGTACTGAAGCTTTCTTT
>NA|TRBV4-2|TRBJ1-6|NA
CASSLFPSSYNSPLHF
TGTGCCAGCAGCTTGTTTCCGTCCTCCTATAATTCACCCCTCCACTTT
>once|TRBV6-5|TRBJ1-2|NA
CASSPPGGKFYGYTF
TGTGCCAGCAGTCCCCCGGGGGGGAAGTTCTATGGCTACACCTTC
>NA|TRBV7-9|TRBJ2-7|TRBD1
CASQGQFYEQYF
TGTGCCAGCCAGGGACAGTTCTACGAGCAGTACTTC
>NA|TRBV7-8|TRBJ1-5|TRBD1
CASSYGQEINQPQHF
TGTGCCAGCAGCTACGGACAGGAGATCAATCAGCCCCAGCATTTT
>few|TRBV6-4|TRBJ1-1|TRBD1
CASSEKPGQGNTEAFF
TGTGCCAGCAGTGAAAAACCCGGACAGGGGAACACTGAAGCTTTCTTT
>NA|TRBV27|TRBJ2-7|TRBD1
CASSFLRDRGYEQYF
TGTGCCAGCAGTTTCCTCCGGGACAGGGGGTACGAGCAGTACTTC
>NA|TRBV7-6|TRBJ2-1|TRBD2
CAAGGINEQFF
TGTGCCGCGGGGGGGATTAATGAGCAGTTCTTC
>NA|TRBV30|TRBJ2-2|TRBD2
CACHERGPNTGELFF
TGTGCCTGTCACGAGCGGGGGCCGAACACCGGGGAGCTGTTTTTT
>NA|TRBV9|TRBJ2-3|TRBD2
CASSVEGGGAGDTQYF
TGTGCCAGCAGCGTAGAAGGCGGGGGGGCGGGAGATACGCAGTATTTT
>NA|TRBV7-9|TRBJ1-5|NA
CASSLGEQPQHF
TGTGCCAGCAGCCTCGGGGAGCAGCCCCAGCATTTT
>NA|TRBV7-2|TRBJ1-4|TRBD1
CASSLSGGTGEGEKLFF
TGTGCCAGCAGCCTTAGTGGGGGGACAGGGGAGGGTGAAAAACTGTTTTTT
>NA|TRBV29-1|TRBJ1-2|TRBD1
CSVEGDSNYGYTF
TGCAGCGTTGAAGGGGACAGCAACTATGGCTACACCTTC
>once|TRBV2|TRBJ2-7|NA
CASSPPGHSSPSTYEQYF
TGTGCCAGCAGTCCTCCGGGACACTCAAGTCCGTCGACCTACGAGCAGTACTTC
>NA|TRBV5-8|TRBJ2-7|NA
CASSLVEQGRSYEQYF
TGTGCCAGCAGCTTGGTCGAACAGGGCAGGTCCTACGAGCAGTACTTC
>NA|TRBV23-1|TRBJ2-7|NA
CASSQSQGLTGEQYF
TGCGCCAGCAGTCAATCTCAGGGACTGACGGGCGAGCAGTACTTC
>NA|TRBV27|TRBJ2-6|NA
CASTSSGANVLTF
TGTGCCAGCACCTCTTCCGGGGCCAACGTCCTGACTTTC
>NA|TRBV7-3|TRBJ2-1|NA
CASSLIVGGGLNEQFF
TGTGCCAGCAGCTTAATAGTTGGCGGGGGCCTCAATGAGCAGTTCTTC
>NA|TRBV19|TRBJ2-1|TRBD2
CASLAGNYNEQFF
TGTGCCAGCCTAGCGGGGAACTACAATGAGCAGTTCTTC
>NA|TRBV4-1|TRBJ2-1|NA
CASSQEQRATNEQFF
TGCGCCAGCAGCCAAGAGCAGCGGGCGACCAATGAGCAGTTCTTC
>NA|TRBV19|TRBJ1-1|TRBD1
CASIDRVRNTEAFF
TGTGCCAGTATCGACAGGGTAAGAAACACTGAAGCTTTCTTT
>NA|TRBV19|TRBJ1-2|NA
CATLSYGYTF
TGTGCCACCCTGTCCTATGGCTACACCTTC
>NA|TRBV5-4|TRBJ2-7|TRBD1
CASARGQGYSYEQYF
TGTGCCAGCGCTAGGGGACAGGGGTACTCCTACGAGCAGTACTTC
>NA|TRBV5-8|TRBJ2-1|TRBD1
CASSPTPGTGALGGNEQFF
TGTGCCAGCAGCCCAACTCCCGGGACAGGGGCCCTCGGGGGGAATGAGCAGTTCTTC
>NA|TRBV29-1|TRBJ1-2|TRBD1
CSALSGIQGAGRGSYTF
TGCAGCGCTCTGAGCGGGATACAGGGGGCCGGGCGAGGGAGCTACACCTTC
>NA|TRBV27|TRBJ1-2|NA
CASSIQSGAGGVYTF
TGTGCCAGCAGTATACAAAGCGGCGCCGGGGGGGTTTACACCTTC
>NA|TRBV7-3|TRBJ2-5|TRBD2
CASSLGGGYQETQYF
TGTGCCAGCAGCTTGGGCGGGGGGTACCAAGAGACCCAGTACTTC
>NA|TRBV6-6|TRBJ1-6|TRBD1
CASTWTGSYNSPLHF
TGTGCCAGCACCTGGACAGGGAGTTATAATTCACCCCTCCACTTT
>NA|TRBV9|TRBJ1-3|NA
CASSPKTGSLSGNTIYF
TGTGCCAGCAGCCCGAAGACAGGAAGCCTCTCTGGAAACACCATATATTTT
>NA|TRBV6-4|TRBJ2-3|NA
CASSDSGSSVSSTDTQYF
TGTGCCAGCAGTGACTCTGGTTCGAGCGTTTCTAGCACAGATACGCAGTATTTT
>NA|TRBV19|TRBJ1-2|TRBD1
CASTGTGGFIGYTF
TGTGCCAGTACAGGGACAGGGGGCTTTATCGGCTACACCTTC
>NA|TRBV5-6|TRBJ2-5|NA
CASSLGSGVGETQYF
TGTGCCAGCAGCTTGGGCTCCGGGGTAGGAGAGACCCAGTACTTC
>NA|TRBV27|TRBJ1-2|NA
CASSSPTGYGYTF
TGTGCCAGCAGTTCCCCCACGGGGTATGGCTACACCTTC
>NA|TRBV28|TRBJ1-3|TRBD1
CASSPGTGGASSGNTIYF
TGTGCCAGCAGCCCTGGGACAGGGGGGGCGAGCTCTGGAAACACCATATATTTT
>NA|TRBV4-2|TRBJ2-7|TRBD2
CASSRFLSGGAYEQYF
TGTGCCAGCAGCCGGTTCCTTAGCGGGGGGGCCTACGAGCAGTACTTC